What follows is one T cell receptor beta chain and its context. From the reads, TCRdb called clonotypes with MiXCR, one entry per CDR3 protein. The table shows roughly 250,000 distinct CDR3 sequences, with under 35% occurring only once. The CDR3 has 13 amino acids. V lost 0 bases, J lost 9 bases, and 10 bases lay in between. Germline assignment: CDR1 SGHDT and CDR2 YYEEEE. The sample belongs to a study of kidney transplant recipient with SARS-CoV-2 infection. J is TRBJ2-1 and V is TRBV5-6, with D perhaps TRBD1 or TRBD2 (5 bases each). Sequenced material: a blood sample, taken at baseline and on day 111 from a kidney transplant recipient. The TCR comes from a male patient in his 30s who had COVID-19 and was a kidney transplant recipient. Part of the T cell pool may stem from the graft donor. CDR3 nucleotide sequence: TGTGCCAGCAGCTTGGGAGGGGCGGGTGAGCAGTTCTTC. This encodes CASSLGGAGEQFF.